The 25 T cell receptor beta chains reported below all come from one sample, sequenced in a study of control samples from healthy donors and cancer patients (dated by TCRdb to about 2020). To prepare the library, the immunoSEQ multiplex PCR assay was applied. The table was pulled from immuneACCESS by TCRdb, which kept in-frame rearrangements only. Such tables lose some clones; where checked, under half of the loss comes from unresolved V genes, and the rest has no known cause. Present in this sample are about 89,000 clones, roughly 86% of which were seen just once. Jointly, the top ten make up roughly 21% of the sample. The sample was blood. The receptors here all came from a man aged 25 to 40 in good health.

The chain has TRBV18 and TRBJ2-3; 7 nucleotides align to TRBD2. Germline-derived CDR1 and CDR2 are KGHSH and LQKENI. With V trimmed by 0 bases and J by 3 bases, 6 bases remained unmatched. The CDR3 has 16 residues. The CDR3: CASSPPSGAGTDTQYF. Written as DNA, the CDR3 is TGTGCCAGCTCACCACCCTCCGGAGCGGGGACAGATACGCAGTATTTT.

This chain uses TRBV18 with TRBJ1-2; 9 bases map to TRBD1. Germline assignment: CDR1 KGHSH and CDR2 LQKENI. The CDR3 is made up of 18 amino acids. The trim removed 3 bases at V and 5 bases at J, leaving 16 bases unmatched. The CDR3, as DNA: TGTGCCAGCTCACCGGACAGGGGATCGGTCCTCCGGGGGTATGGCTACACCTTC. Amino acids: CASSPDRGSVLRGYGYTF.

In its sample, this clone was seen once. The V gene is TRBV11-2, the J gene TRBJ2-7, with TRBD1 matching 8 bases. J gave up 3 bases and V 1 base, and 5 bases lay outside the gene matches. Germline-derived CDR1 and CDR2 are SGHAT and FQNNGV. The CDR3 length is 15 residues. CDR3 sequence reads: CASSLGAGGLYEQYV. The CDR3 region has the DNA TGTGCCAGCAGCTTAGGGGCAGGGGGCCTCTACGAGCAGTACGTC.

V usage is TRBV5-6 and J usage is TRBJ2-1; no firm D call. The CDR3 sequence is 15 residues long. V dropped 0 bases and J dropped 6 bases, with 13 bases sitting between them. Germline CDR1 SGHDT, CDR2 YYEEEE. The CDR3 protein is CASSLAAGKGNEQFF. The DNA for the CDR3 is TGTGCCAGCAGCTTGGCGGCAGGTAAAGGCAATGAGCAGTTCTTC.

The rearrangement joins TRBV2 to TRBJ1-6; D is perhaps TRBD1 (5 bases). Trimming stripped 7 bases from V and 10 bases from J, with 14 bases between. Germline V gives CDR1 SNHLY, CDR2 FYNNEI. The CDR3 runs 13 residues. The CDR3 reads CASILGRRSPLHF. DNA of the CDR3: TGTGCCAGCATATTGGGGCGTCGATCACCCCTCCACTTT.

This chain uses TRBV19 with TRBJ1-2, with 9 bases lining up with TRBD1. The CDR3 contains 14 residues. Per the germline V gene, CDR1 is LNHDA and CDR2 is SQIVND (reference sequence). V was clipped by 5 bases and J by 4 bases; unmatched bases: 5. The CDR3 DNA reads TGTGCCAGTAGTCCCACGGGACAGGGCTATGGCTACACCTTC. Translating gives CASSPTGQGYGYTF. The full variable domain, with the rest looked up from reference TRBV19 and TRBJ1-2, is DGGITQSPKYLFRKEGQNVTLSCEQNLNHDAMYWYRQDPGQGLRLIYYSQIVNDFQKGDIAEGYSVSREKKESFPLTVTSAQKNPTAFYLCASSPTGQGYGYTFGSGTRLTVV.

This clone came up a few times. The V gene is TRBV2, the J gene TRBJ1-5; D may be TRBD1 (6 bases). CDR1 is SNHLY, CDR2 FYNNEI, per germline. CDR3 length: 14 amino acids. Between the trimmed V and J ends, which lost 6 bases and 3 bases, there was a span of 12 bases. This chain's CDR3 is CASRRGQLNQPQHF. As DNA, the CDR3 is TGTGCCAGCAGACGCGGACAGCTCAATCAGCCCCAGCATTTT.

The chain employs TRBV7-3 and TRBJ1-2; D not certain. Germline lookup yields CDR1 SGHTA and CDR2 FQGTGA. V was pared by 5 bases and J by 7 bases, with 14 bases between. The CDR3 totals 13 residues. The CDR3 reads CASSLGDRGGYTF. DNA for the CDR3: TGTGCCAGCAGCCTTGGGGATCGGGGTGGCTACACCTTC.

J is TRBJ2-7 and V is TRBV12-3 or TRBV12-4, with 8 bases lining up with TRBD2. V shed 7 bases and J 2 bases; nucleotides not matched to a gene: 4. This CDR3 comprises 13 residues. The CDR3 loop reads CASTLAGPYEQYF. The CDR3 bases are TGTGCCAGCACCCTAGCGGGCCCCTACGAGCAGTACTTC.

This chain joins TRBV6-5 and TRBJ2-1; maybe TRBD2 (7 bases). Germline V gene data show CDR1 as MNHEY and CDR2 as SVGAGI. V was shortened by 5 bases and J by 5 bases, with 10 bases between the two germline ends. CDR3 length equals 13 residues. This CDR3 reads CASSQGTNNEQFF. CDR3 nucleotide sequence: TGTGCCAGCAGTCAGGGGACTAACAATGAGCAGTTCTTC.

This clone was found a few times. The chain combines TRBV2 with TRBJ2-7, with D maybe TRBD2 (6 bases). The V gene lost 5 bases and the J gene lost 4 bases, with 12 bases spanning the gap. Germline-derived CDR1 and CDR2 are SNHLY and FYNNEI. The CDR3 contains 13 residues. The CDR3 region is CASSTGTRYEQYF. CDR3 DNA: TGTGCCAGCAGTACCGGGACTCGATACGAGCAGTACTTC.

CDR3 sequence: CASSSGQGAVNTEAFF. The CDR3 DNA follows: TGCGCCAGCAGCTCGGGACAGGGGGCAGTGAACACTGAAGCTTTCTTT. The J gene is TRBJ1-1, the V gene TRBV5-1; the match to TRBD1 covers 12 bases. This CDR3 has 16 amino acids. After removal of 3 bases from V and 0 bases from J, the junction contained 3 bases not matched to a gene. Germline CDR1 is SGHRS and CDR2 is YFSETQ.

The chain carries TRBV30 and TRBJ2-5; TRBD2 matches 7 bases. There are 16 residues in the CDR3. Germline CDR1 reads GTSNPN; CDR2 reads SVGIG (reference sequence). J lost 1 base, V lost 0 bases, and 8 bases had no gene match. The CDR3 loop is CAWSVMGGGSQETQYF. DNA of the CDR3: TGTGCCTGGAGTGTAATGGGCGGGGGAAGCCAAGAGACCCAGTACTTC.

The chain recombines TRBV28 with TRBJ1-1; a weak D match, TRBD1 (5 bases). The CDR3 sequence is 14 residues long. The germline V and J ends were trimmed by 7 bases and 5 bases, with 17 bases remaining between them. Germline lookup yields CDR1 MDHEN and CDR2 SYDVKM. The CDR3 sequence: CASTLRGASTEAFF. CDR3 in DNA: TGTGCCAGCACCCTCCGGGGCGCATCTACTGAAGCTTTCTTT.

This clone was detected only a few times. The chain is built from TRBV30 and TRBJ1-2; maybe TRBD1 (5 bases). Trimming shortened V by 2 bases and J by 4 bases, and 20 bases separated the two germline ends. CDR3 length: 16 residues. Germline CDR1 reads GTSNPN; CDR2 reads SVGIG (reference sequence). DNA of the CDR3: TGTGCCTGGAGTCCTGTGGGGGTATCCGCCATCTATGGCTACACCTTC. Translating it yields CAWSPVGVSAIYGYTF.

This chain uses TRBV6-5 with TRBJ1-2; 12 bases agree with TRBD1. J lost 8 bases, V lost 0 bases, and 7 bases had no gene match. This CDR3 spans 16 amino acids. Germline V gene data show CDR1 as MNHEY and CDR2 as SVGAGI. For the CDR3, the DNA is TGTGCCAGCAGTTACTCGGGGACAGGGGGCGATTTCGGCTACACCTTC. Encoded protein: CASSYSGTGGDFGYTF.

J is TRBJ2-5 and V is TRBV6-4; D is perhaps TRBD1 (6 bases). The CDR3 is 14 residues long. Germline CDR1 and CDR2: MRHNA and SNTAGT. The V and J ends lost 5 bases and 4 bases respectively, with 14 bases between them. The CDR3 reads CASSNRVGGETQYF. The CDR3 DNA reads TGTGCCAGCAGTAACAGGGTAGGAGGAGAGACCCAGTACTTC.

The chain joins TRBV7-9 to TRBJ1-2; TRBD1 agrees at 7 bases. Germline lookup yields CDR1 SEHNR and CDR2 FQNEAQ (reference sequence). This CDR3 spans 13 amino acids. Unmatched junction bases numbered 7, after V lost 4 bases and J lost 8 bases. The CDR3 reads CASSSSGGGGYTF. CDR3 coding DNA: TGTGCCAGCAGCTCGTCAGGGGGAGGCGGCTACACCTTC.

The rearrangement links TRBV5-1 to TRBJ1-1; D possibly corresponds to TRBD1 (6 bases). The ends were cut back, 4 bases at V and 1 base at J, with 14 bases in the middle. Germline CDR1 is SGHRS and CDR2 is YFSETQ. The CDR3 contains 15 residues. The CDR3 region is CASSLSGTQNTEAFF. CDR3 nucleotides: TGCGCCAGCAGCCTCTCCGGGACACAGAACACTGAAGCTTTCTTT.

The chain is built from TRBV5-1 and TRBJ1-4; D uncertain. The CDR3 is made up of 14 amino acids. Trimming shortened V by 0 bases and J by 4 bases, and 7 bases separated the two germline ends. In germline, CDR1 is SGHRS, CDR2 YFSETQ. The DNA for the CDR3 is TGCGCCAGCAGCTTGGGCGGGAATAATGAAAAACTGTTTTTT. Its protein is CASSLGGNNEKLFF.

The sample holds many counts of this clone. The chain uses TRBV24-1 and TRBJ1-2, with D unresolved. Germline CDR1 KGHDR, CDR2 SFDVKD. The CDR3 is 11 residues long. V was cut by 3 bases and J by 7 bases, with 5 bases left in between. For the CDR3, the DNA is TGTGCCACCAGTGATGGATTTGGCTACACCTTC. Residues: CATSDGFGYTF.

The chain recombines TRBV5-1 with TRBJ2-1; D gene uncertain. Deletions cut 2 bases from V and 0 bases from J, with 12 bases between. The CDR3 is made up of 16 amino acids. CDR1 SGHRS and CDR2 YFSETQ come from the germline V gene. CDR3 loop: CASSLRSVGSYNEQFF. The CDR3, as DNA: TGCGCCAGCAGCTTACGAAGCGTGGGCTCCTACAATGAGCAGTTCTTC.

This rearrangement joins TRBV6-5 to TRBJ1-1; D is undetermined. V dropped 7 bases and J dropped 4 bases, with 10 bases sitting between them. Germline values: CDR1 MNHEY, CDR2 SVGAGI. CDR3 size: 12 residues. The CDR3 nucleotides are TGTGCCAGCACTCCGTGGGGCACTGAAGCTTTCTTT. This encodes CASTPWGTEAFF.

The rearrangement uses TRBV2 and TRBJ2-5; maybe TRBD1 (7 bases). The V end was cut by 6 bases, the J end by 3 bases, with 14 bases between. The CDR3 spans 14 residues. CDR1 is SNHLY, CDR2 FYNNEI, per germline. This chain's CDR3 is CASSQTGEEETQYF. CDR3 DNA sequence: TGTGCCAGCAGCCAAACAGGGGAGGAAGAGACCCAGTACTTC. Full variable domain (rest looked up from reference TRBV2 and TRBJ2-5): EPEVTQTPSHQVTQMGQEVILRCVPISNHLYFYWYRQILGQKVEFLVSFYNNEISEKSEIFDDQFSVERPDGSNFTLKIRSTKLEDSAMYFCASSQTGEEETQYFGPGTRLLVL.

The chain recombines TRBV12-3 or TRBV12-4 with TRBJ1-1, with TRBD1 matching over 7 bases. The CDR3 contains 13 residues. Unmatched junction bases numbered 5, after V lost 3 bases and J lost 7 bases. CDR3 amino acids: CASSFSGDSEAFF. In DNA form, the CDR3 reads TGTGCCAGCAGTTTTTCAGGGGACAGTGAAGCTTTCTTT.